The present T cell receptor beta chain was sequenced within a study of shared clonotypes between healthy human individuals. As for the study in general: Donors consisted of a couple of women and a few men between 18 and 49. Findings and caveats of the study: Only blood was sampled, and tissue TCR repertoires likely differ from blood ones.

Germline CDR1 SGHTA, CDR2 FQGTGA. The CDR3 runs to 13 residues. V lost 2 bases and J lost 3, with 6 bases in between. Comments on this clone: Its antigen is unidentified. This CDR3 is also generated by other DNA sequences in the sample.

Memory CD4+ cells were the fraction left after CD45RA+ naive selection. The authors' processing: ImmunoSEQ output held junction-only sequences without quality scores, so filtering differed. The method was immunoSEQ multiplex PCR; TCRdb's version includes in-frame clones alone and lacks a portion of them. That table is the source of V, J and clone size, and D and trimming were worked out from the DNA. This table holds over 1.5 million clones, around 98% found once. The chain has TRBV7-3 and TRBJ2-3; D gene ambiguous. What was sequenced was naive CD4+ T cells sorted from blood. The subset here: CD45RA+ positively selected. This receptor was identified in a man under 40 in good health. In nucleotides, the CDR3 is TGTGCCAGCAGCTTAGTCGGAACAGATACGCAGTATTTT. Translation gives CASSLVGTDTQYF.